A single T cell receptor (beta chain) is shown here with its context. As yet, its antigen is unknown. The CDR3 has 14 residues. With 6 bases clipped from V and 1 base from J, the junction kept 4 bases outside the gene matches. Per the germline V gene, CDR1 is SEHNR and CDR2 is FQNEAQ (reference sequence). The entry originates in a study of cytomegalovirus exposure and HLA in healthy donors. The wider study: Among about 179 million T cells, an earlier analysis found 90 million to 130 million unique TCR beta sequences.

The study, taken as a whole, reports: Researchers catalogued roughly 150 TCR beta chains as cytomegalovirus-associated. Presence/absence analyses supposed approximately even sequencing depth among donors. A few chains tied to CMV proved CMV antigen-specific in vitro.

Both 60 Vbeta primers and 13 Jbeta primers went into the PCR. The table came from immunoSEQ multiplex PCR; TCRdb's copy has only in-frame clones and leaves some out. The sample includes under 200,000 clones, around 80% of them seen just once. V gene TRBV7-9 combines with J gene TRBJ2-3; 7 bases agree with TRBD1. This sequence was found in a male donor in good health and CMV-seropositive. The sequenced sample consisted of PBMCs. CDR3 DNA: TGTGCCAGCAGGCCCGGACAGGGCACAGATACGCAGTATTTT. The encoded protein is CASRPGQGTDTQYF.